The 3 T cell receptor beta chains listed next were all sequenced from one sample in a study of T cell responses to AZD1222 COVID-19 vaccine. The data were produced by immunoSEQ multiplex PCR, yet TCRdb's version contains in-frame clones alone and is incomplete. The sample lists 150,000 to 200,000 clones; approximately 95% were seen once. The specimen was peripheral blood, collected on day 0 of AZD1222 vaccination. These receptors all stem from an adult in good health.

This chain connects TRBV7-9 to TRBJ2-7, with 10 nucleotides matching TRBD1. Germline CDR1 is SEHNR and CDR2 is FQNEAQ (reference sequence). The CDR3 sequence is 15 residues long. V was pared by 5 bases and J by 6 bases, with 10 bases of the junction left unmatched. The CDR3 loop is CASSTLTGQGIEQYF. CDR3 in DNA: TGTGCCAGCAGCACATTAACGGGACAGGGGATCGAGCAGTACTTC.

The chain has TRBV11-3 and TRBJ2-1; D uncertain. Germline V lookup: CDR1 SGHNT, CDR2 YENEEA. The CDR3 covers 12 residues. V lost 8 bases, J lost 8 bases, and 13 bases lay in between. The CDR3 DNA is TGTGCCAGCGCCCGGGCCGAGGATGAGCAGTTCTTC. Amino acids: CASARAEDEQFF.

The V gene is TRBV7-9, the J gene TRBJ2-2, with D hard to call. Trimming pared 3 bases from V and 1 base from J, leaving 12 bases between. The CDR3 covers 16 residues. Looked up from germline, CDR1 is SEHNR and CDR2 is FQNEAQ (reference sequence). The CDR3 protein is CASSFSSTLNTGELFF. The DNA for the CDR3 is TGTGCCAGCAGCTTTTCGTCGACCCTGAACACCGGGGAGCTGTTTTTT.